The following is a TCR beta chain sequence with its context. The target antigen is unknown. The sample belongs to a study of somatic mutations in cytotoxic T cells in rheumatoid arthritis. Study as a whole: Among the T-cell populations stained with V beta antibodies, some were separated by flow sorting at nearly 100% purity, including V beta1+ cells whose TCRB was sequenced. Broader study findings: A rise in CD8+ clonality with age was seen in rheumatoid arthritis patients but not in healthy controls. Any difference in CD8+ T-cell clonality between patients who had rheumatoid arthritis and healthy controls who were age-matched was not statistically significant. The top CD8+ clone topped 20% of CD8+ cells in about an eighth of the roughly 65 patients.

Trimming removed 5 bases at V and 10 bases at J, with 23 bases between. Germline CDR1 is SEHNR and CDR2 is FQNEAQ (reference sequence). The CDR3 runs 16 residues. TCRdb's table, derived via immunoSEQ multiplex PCR, lists solely in-frame clones and lacks some. The sample has 25,000 to 35,000 clones, around four fifths seen once. The sample was CD8+ T cells sorted from blood. V is TRBV7-9 and J is TRBJ2-2; a possible D gene is TRBD2 (6 bases). The sequence was collected from an adult with rheumatoid arthritis. This chain's CDR3 is CASSVSPLAPSEELFF. CDR3 bases: TGTGCCAGCAGCGTTAGTCCACTAGCCCCCTCCGAGGAGCTGTTTTTT.